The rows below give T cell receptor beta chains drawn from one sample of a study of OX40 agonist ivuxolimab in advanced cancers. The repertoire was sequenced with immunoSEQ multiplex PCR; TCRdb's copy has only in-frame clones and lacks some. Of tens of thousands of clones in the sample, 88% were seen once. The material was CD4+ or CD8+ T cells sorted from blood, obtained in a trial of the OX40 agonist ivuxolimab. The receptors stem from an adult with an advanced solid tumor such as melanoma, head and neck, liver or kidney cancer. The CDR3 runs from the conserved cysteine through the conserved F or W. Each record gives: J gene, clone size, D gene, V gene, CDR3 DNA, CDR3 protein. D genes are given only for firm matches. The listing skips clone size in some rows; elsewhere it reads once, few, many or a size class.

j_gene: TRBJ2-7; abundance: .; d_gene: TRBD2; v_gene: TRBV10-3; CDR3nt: TGTGCCATCAGTGAGTTTCCGACTAGCGGCTCCTACGAGCAGTACTTC; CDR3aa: CAISEFPTSGSYEQYF
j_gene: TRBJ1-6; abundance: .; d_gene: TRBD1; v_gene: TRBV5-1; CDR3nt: TGCGCCAGCAGCTTGGGGGGACAGCAAAATAATTCACCCCTCCACTTT; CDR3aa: CASSLGGQQNNSPLHF
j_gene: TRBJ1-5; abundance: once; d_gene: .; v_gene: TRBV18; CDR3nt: TGTGCCAGCTCACCCAGGGGAGATCAGCCCCAGCATTTT; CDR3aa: CASSPRGDQPQHF
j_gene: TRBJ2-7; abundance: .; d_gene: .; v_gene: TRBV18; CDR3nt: TGTGCCAGCTCACCACTGGGGGGACAGCACTACGAGCAGTACTTC; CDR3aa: CASSPLGGQHYEQYF
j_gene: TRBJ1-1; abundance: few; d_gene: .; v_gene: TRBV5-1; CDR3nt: TGCGCCAGCAGCAGGGGATCCCAGGGTTATACTGAAGCTTTCTTT; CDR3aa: CASSRGSQGYTEAFF
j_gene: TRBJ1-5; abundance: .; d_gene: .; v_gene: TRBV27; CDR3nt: TGTGCCCTCGGGGAAGGTCAGCCCCAGCATTTT; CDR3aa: CALGEGQPQHF
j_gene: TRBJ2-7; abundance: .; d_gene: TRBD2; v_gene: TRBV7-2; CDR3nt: TGTGCCAGCAGCTTAATCACTAGCGGGAGATACGAGCAGTACTTC; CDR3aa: CASSLITSGRYEQYF
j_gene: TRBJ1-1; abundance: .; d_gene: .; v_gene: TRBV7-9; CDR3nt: TGTGCCAGCAGCTTAGATCCCGGGGAGACTGAAGCTTTCTTT; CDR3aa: CASSLDPGETEAFF
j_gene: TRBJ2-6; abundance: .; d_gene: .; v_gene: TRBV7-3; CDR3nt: TGTGCCAGCAGCTTAGGGCGGGCCTTGCTAGAATATGCTGCTGGGGCCAACGTCCTGACTTTC; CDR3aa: CASSLGRALLEYAAGANVLTF
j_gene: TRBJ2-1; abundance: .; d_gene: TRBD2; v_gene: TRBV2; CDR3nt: TGTGCCAGCACAAGGACTAGCGGGAGATATGAGCAGTTCTTC; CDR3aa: CASTRTSGRYEQFF
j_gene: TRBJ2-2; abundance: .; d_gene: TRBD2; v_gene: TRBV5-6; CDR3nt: TGTGCCAGCAGCCATAGCGGGAGGGTCAGGACCGGGGAGCTGTTTTTT; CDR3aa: CASSHSGRVRTGELFF
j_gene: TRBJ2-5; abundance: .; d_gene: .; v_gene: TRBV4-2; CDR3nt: TGTGCCAGCAGCCAAGTTTTTATGGGCGGGGTAGAAGGGGAGACCCAGTACTTC; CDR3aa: CASSQVFMGGVEGETQYF
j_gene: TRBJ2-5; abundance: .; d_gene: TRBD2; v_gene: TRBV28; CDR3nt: TGTGCCAGCAGTTTAGTAAGCGGGAAAGAGACCCAGTACTTC; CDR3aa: CASSLVSGKETQYF
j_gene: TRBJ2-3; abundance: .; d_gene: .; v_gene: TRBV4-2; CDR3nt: TGTGCCAGCAGCCAAGTCGATTATAGGGAAGATACGCAGTATTTT; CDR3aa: CASSQVDYREDTQYF
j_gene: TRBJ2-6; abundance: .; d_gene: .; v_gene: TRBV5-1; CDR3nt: TGCGCCAGCAGCTGGACTCTTCGGGGGGCCAACGTCCTGACTTTC; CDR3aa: CASSWTLRGANVLTF
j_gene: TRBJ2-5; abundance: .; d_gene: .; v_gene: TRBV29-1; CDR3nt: TGCAGCGCCCTTGTGATCATAAGTCAAGAGACCCAGTACTTC; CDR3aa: CSALVIISQETQYF
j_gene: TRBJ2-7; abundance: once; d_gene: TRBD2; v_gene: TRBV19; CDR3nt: TGTGCCAGTAGCATGGGACTAGCGGGAGGTTCCGAGCAGTACTTC; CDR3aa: CASSMGLAGGSEQYF
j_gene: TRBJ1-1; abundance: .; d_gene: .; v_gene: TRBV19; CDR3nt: TGTGCCAGCGTCTCATCGGGGGGGAGCGCTTTCTTT; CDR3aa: CASVSSGGSAFF
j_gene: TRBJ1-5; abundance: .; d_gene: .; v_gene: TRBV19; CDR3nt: TGTGCCAGTAACCCCCGGGAGTTCAATCAGCCCCAGCATTTT; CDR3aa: CASNPREFNQPQHF
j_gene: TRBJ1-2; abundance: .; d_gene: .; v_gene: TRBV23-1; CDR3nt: TGCGCCAGCAGTCAATCTTCCAGGGGCTCCATTAACTATGGCTACACCTTC; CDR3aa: CASSQSSRGSINYGYTF
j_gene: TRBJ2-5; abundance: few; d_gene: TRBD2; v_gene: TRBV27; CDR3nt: TGTGCCAGCAGCTTCGCACTAGCGGGAGCAGAGACCCAGTACTTC; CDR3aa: CASSFALAGAETQYF
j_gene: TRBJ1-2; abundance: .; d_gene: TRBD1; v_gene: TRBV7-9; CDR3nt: TGTGCCAGCAGCTTATTCGGGACAGGGGATGGCTACACCTTC; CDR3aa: CASSLFGTGDGYTF
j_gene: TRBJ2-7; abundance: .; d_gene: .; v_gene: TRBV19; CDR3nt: TGTGCCAGTAGCCGCGACACCTACGAGCAGTACTTC; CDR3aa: CASSRDTYEQYF
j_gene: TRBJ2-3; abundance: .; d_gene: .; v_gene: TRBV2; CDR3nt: TGTGCCAGCAGTGCACCGCTAGCGCCAACCACAGATACGCAGTATTTT; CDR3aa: CASSAPLAPTTDTQYF
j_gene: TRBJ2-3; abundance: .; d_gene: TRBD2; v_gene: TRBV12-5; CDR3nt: TGTGCTAGTGGTTTTATGGCTAGCGGGAGGTCAGATACGCAGTATTTT; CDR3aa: CASGFMASGRSDTQYF
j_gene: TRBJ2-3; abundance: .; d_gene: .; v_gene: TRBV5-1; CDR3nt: TGCGCCAGCAGCGATAGGACATTTAGCACAGATACGCAGTATTTT; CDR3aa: CASSDRTFSTDTQYF
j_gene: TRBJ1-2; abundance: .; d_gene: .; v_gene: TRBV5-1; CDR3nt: TGCGCCAGCAGTTATACAGGGTACTATGGCTACACCTTC; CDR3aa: CASSYTGYYGYTF
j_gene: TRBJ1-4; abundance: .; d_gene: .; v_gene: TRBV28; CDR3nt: TGTGCCAGCAGTCCCGGACAAGCTAATGAAAAACTGTTTTTT; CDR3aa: CASSPGQANEKLFF
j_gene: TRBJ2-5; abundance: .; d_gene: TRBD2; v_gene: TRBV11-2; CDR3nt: TGTGCCAGCAGCTTCGGGACTAGCGGGAGCGGAGAGACCCAGTACTTC; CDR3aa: CASSFGTSGSGETQYF
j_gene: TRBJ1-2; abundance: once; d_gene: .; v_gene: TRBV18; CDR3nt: TGTGCCAGCTCACCAGACAGGAACTATGGCTACACCTTC; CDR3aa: CASSPDRNYGYTF
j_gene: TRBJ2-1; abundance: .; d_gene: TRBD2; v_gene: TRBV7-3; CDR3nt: TGTGCCAGCAGCCCTTCGGGGACTAGCGCCTGGGAGGAGCAGTTCTTC; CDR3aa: CASSPSGTSAWEEQFF
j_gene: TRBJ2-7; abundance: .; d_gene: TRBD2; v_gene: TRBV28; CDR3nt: TGTGCCAGCAGTTCCGGGGGGGCGCATCACGAGCAGTACTTC; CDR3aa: CASSSGGAHHEQYF
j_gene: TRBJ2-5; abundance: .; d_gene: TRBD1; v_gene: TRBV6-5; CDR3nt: TGTGCCAGCAGACACCAACAGGGGGTCCGGGAGACCCAGTACTTC; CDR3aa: CASRHQQGVRETQYF
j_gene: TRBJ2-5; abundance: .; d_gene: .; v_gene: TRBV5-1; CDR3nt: TGCGCCAGCACCTTCGGAGGGCAGGGGGGAGAGACCCAGTACTTC; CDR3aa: CASTFGGQGGETQYF
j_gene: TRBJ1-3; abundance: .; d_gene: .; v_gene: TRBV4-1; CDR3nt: TGCGCCAGCAGCCAAGGCAAACAGGCCAGCTCTGGAAACACCATATATTTT; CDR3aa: CASSQGKQASSGNTIYF
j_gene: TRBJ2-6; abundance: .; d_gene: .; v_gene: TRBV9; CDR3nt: TGTGCCAGCAACCGAGACCCTGGGGCCAACGTCCTGACTTTC; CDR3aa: CASNRDPGANVLTF
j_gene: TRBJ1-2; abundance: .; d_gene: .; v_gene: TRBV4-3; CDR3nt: TGCGCCAGCAGCCAAGGGGGCCGGACCTATGGCTACACCTTC; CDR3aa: CASSQGGRTYGYTF